The clone carrying this T cell receptor (beta chain) was observed a single time. This entry comes from a study of CD8 T cells in Susac syndrome. J was trimmed by 13 bases and V by 5 bases; bases with no gene match: 6. Germline V gives CDR1 SNHLY, CDR2 FYNNEI. This CDR3 is built from 12 residues. Random hexamers were used to reverse transcribe roughly 0.45 to 1 ug of RNA. TCRdb recomputed calls from the immunoSEQ multiplex PCR reads with MiXCR, one row per CDR3 protein. The sample yields about 250,000 distinct CDR3 sequences, just over 90% seen once. Sequences were obtained from CD4+ T cells from PBMCs. This TCR was sampled from a human donor with multiple sclerosis. The chain has TRBV2 and TRBJ2-1; 9 bases line up with TRBD1. CDR3 in amino acids: CASSQEGQGQFF. The DNA for the CDR3 is TGTGCCAGCAGTCAAGAGGGACAGGGTCAGTTCTTC. The entire variable domain, with the rest obtained from reference TRBV2 and TRBJ2-1, is as follows: EPEVTQTPSHQVTQMGQEVILRCVPISNHLYFYWYRQILGQKVEFLVSFYNNEISEKSEIFDDQFSVERPDGSNFTLKIRSTKLEDSAMYFCASSQEGQGQFFGPGTRLTVL.